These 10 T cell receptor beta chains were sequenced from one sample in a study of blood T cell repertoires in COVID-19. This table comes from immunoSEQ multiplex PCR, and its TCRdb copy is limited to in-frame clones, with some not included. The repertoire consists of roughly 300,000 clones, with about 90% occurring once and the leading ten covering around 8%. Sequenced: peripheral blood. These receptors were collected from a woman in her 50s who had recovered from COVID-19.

CDR3 amino acids: CASSYSNSGGSTDTQYF. CDR3 DNA: TGTGCCAGCAGTTACTCGAACAGCGGGGGGAGCACAGATACGCAGTATTTT. The chain couples TRBV6-2 or TRBV6-3 to TRBJ2-3, with 9 bases aligning to TRBD2. Trimming at V came to 0 bases and at J to 0 bases, leaving 4 bases not matched to a gene. CDR3 length: 17 residues. Germline V gives CDR1 MNHEY, CDR2 SVGEGT.

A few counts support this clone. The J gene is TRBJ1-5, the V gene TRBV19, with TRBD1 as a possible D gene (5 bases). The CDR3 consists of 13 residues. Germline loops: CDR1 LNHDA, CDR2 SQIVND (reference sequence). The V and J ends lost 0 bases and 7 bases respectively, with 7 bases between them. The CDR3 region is CASSIDRVQPQHF. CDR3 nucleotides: TGTGCCAGTAGTATAGACAGGGTGCAGCCCCAGCATTTT.

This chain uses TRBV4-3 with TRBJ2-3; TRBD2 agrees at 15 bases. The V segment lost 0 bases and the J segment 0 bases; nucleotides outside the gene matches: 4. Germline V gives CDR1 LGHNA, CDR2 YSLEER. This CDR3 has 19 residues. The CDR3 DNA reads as TGCGCCAGCAGCCAAGAGGGGACTAGCGGGAGGACAAGCACAGATACGCAGTATTTT. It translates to CASSQEGTSGRTSTDTQYF.

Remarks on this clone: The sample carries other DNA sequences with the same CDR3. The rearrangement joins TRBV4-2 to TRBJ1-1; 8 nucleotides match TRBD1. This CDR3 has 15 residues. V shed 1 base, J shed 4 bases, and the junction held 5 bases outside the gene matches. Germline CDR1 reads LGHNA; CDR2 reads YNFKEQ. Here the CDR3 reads CASSQVQGVGTEAFF. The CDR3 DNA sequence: TGTGCCAGCAGCCAAGTACAGGGGGTGGGCACTGAAGCTTTCTTT.

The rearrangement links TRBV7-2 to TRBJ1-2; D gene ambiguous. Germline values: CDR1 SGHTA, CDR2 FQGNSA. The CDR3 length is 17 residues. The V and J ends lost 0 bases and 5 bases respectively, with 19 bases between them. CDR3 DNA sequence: TGTGCCAGCAGCTTAGCCCCAAACCGGGAACGAGCATATGGCTACACCTTC. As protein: CASSLAPNRERAYGYTF.

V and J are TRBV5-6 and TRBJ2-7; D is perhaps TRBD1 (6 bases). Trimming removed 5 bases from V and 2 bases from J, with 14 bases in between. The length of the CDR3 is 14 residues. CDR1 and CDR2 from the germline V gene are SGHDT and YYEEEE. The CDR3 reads CASRPGQRAYEQYF. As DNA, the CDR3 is TGTGCCAGCAGGCCGGGACAAAGAGCCTACGAGCAGTACTTC.

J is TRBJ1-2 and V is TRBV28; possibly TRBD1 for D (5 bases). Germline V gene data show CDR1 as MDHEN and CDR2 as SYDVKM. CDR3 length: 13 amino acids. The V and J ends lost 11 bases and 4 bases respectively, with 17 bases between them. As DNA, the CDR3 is TGTGCCTCCCGGTCGTCAGGGTCCTATGGCTACACCTTC. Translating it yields CASRSSGSYGYTF.

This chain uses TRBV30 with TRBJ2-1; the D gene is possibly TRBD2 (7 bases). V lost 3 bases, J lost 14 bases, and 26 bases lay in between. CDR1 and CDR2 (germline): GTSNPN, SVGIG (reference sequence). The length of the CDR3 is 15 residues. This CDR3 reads CAWRGGSGAPGPEFF. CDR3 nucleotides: TGTGCCTGGAGGGGGGGGTCAGGGGCGCCTGGTCCGGAGTTCTTC.

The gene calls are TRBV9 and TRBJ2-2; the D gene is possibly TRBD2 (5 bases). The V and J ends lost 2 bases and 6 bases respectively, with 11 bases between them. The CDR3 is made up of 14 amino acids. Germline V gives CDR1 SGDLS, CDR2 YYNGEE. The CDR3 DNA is TGTGCCAGCAGCGTGTGGGATAGCGCCGGGGAGCTGTTTTTT. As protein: CASSVWDSAGELFF.

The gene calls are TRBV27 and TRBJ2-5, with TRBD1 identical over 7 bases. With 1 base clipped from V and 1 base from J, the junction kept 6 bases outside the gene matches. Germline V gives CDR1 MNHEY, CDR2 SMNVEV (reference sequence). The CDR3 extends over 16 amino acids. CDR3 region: CASSLYLGTAQETQYF. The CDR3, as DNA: TGTGCCAGCAGTTTATATCTGGGGACAGCCCAAGAGACCCAGTACTTC.